This T cell receptor (beta chain) appears in the sequencing data of a study of T-cell memory formation after mild COVID-19. Germline CDR1 and CDR2: SQVTM and ANQGSEA. There are 14 residues in the CDR3. With 1 base removed from V and 4 bases from J, the gap between germline ends came to 11 bases. TCRdb processed the 5' RACE reads anew with MiXCR; each CDR3 protein has one entry. The sample gives hundreds of thousands of distinct CDR3 sequences, less than 25% of which show up once; 7.5% to 9.5% is in the top ten. There are a few counts of this clonotype. The chain combines TRBV29-1 with TRBJ2-1, with D possibly matching TRBD1 (6 bases). Sequencing input: PBMCs or a T cell subset sorted from them (not recorded which). The receptor comes from an adult woman who had mild COVID-19 (a few samples of this study predate the infection). Cell type and time point are not known. In DNA form, the CDR3 reads TGCAGCGTTGAAGTAGGGGGAGTTTACAATGAGCAGTTCTTC. This translates into CSVEVGGVYNEQFF.